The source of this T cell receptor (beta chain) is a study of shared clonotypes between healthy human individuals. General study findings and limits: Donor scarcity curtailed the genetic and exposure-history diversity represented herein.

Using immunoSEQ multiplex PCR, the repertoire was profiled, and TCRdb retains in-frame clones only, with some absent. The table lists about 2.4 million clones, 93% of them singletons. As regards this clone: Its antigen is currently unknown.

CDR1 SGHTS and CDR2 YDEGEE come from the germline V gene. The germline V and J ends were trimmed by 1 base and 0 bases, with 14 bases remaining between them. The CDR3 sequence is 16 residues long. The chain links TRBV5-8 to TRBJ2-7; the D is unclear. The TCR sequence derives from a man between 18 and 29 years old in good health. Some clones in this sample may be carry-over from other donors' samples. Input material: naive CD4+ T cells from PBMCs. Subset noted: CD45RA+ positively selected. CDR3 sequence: CASSLHFGISSYEQYF. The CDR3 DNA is TGTGCCAGCAGCTTGCACTTTGGAATAAGCTCCTACGAGCAGTACTTC.